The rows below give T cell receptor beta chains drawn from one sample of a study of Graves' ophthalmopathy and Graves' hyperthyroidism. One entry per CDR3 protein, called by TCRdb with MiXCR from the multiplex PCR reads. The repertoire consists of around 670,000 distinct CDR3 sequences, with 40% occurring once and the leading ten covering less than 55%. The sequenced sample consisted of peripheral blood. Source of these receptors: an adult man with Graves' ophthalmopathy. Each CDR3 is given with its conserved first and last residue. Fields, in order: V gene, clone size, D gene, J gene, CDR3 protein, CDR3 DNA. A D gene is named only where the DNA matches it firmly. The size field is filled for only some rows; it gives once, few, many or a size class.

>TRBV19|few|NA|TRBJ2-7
CASSISSKGYEQYF
TGTGCCAGTAGTATCTCCTCGAAGGGGTACGAGCAGTACTTC
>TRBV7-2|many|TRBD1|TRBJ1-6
CASSLGTGSWSPLHF
TGTGCCAGCAGCTTGGGGACAGGGTCGTGGTCACCCCTCCACTTT
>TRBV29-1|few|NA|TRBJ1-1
CSVERRRSGHPMNTEAFF
TGCAGCGTTGAAAGAAGGCGTTCGGGTCACCCGATGAACACTGAAGCTTTCTTT
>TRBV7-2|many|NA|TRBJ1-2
CASRPGLMDGYTF
TGTGCCAGCAGACCCGGCTTAATGGATGGCTACACCTTC
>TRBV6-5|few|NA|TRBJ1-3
CASSSGQSVLSGNTIYF
TGTGCCAGCAGCTCTGGACAGTCGGTACTCTCTGGAAACACCATATATTTT
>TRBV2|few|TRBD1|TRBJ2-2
CASQGALDTGELFF
TGTGCCAGCCAGGGGGCATTGGACACCGGGGAGCTGTTTTTT
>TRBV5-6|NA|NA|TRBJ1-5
CASSLPGYQPQHF
TGTGCCAGCAGCCTCCCAGGGTATCAGCCCCAGCATTTT
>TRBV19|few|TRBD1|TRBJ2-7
CASSPDRVEKYF
TGTGCCAGTAGCCCGGACAGGGTAGAAAAGTACTTC
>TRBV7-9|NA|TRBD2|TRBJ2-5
CASSLIAGRALETQYF
TGTGCCAGCAGCTTAATAGCCGGGAGGGCCCTGGAGACCCAGTACTTC
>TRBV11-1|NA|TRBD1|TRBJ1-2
CASHYETGGYGYTF
TGTGCCAGCCATTACGAGACAGGGGGCTATGGCTACACCTTC
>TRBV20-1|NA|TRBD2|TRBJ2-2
CSARVPSGRDTGELFF
TGCAGTGCTAGAGTGCCTAGCGGGAGGGATACCGGGGAGCTGTTTTTT